The 31 T cell receptor beta chains below were found in one sample sequenced in a study of blood T cells in healthy people across ages. A second roughly 7 to 12 cycle PCR used barcoded and J-beta primers. One entry per CDR3 protein, called by TCRdb with MiXCR from the 5' RACE reads. Of some 700,000 distinct CDR3 sequences listed, 20% to 25% are singletons. What was sequenced was blood. The receptors stem from a man between 65 and 85 years old in good health.

The chain uses TRBV5-1 and TRBJ2-3; D uncertain. This CDR3 is 15 amino acids long. CDR1 SGHRS and CDR2 YFSETQ come from the germline V gene. The V end was cut by 0 bases, the J end by 1 base, with 9 bases between. CDR3 sequence: CASSLEGFRTDTQYF. CDR3 nucleotides: TGCGCCAGCAGCTTGGAGGGCTTCCGCACAGATACGCAGTATTTT.

This clonotype was observed at least ten times. V is TRBV12-3 or TRBV12-4 and J is TRBJ2-5; D gene ambiguous. V lost 6 bases and J 2 bases, leaving 4 bases between the germline ends. This CDR3 region has 11 residues. The CDR3 DNA sequence: TGTGCCAGCAGAACTCAAGAGACCCAGTACTTC. This sequence encodes CASRTQETQYF.

The chain recombines TRBV7-2 with TRBJ2-7; no definite D call. The CDR3 loop spans 18 amino acids. CDR1 SGHTA and CDR2 FQGNSA come from the germline V gene. V gave up 2 bases and J gave up 6 bases, with 26 bases separating them. CDR3: CASSLKFGFLPQKGEQYF. The CDR3 DNA follows: TGTGCCAGCAGCTTAAAGTTTGGGTTCCTCCCACAGAAGGGCGAGCAGTACTTC.

The chain joins TRBV20-1 to TRBJ2-5; 9 nucleotides line up with TRBD1. The CDR3 sequence is 14 residues long. The germline CDR1 and CDR2 sequences are DFQATT and SNEGSKA (reference sequence). Trimming removed 1 base from V and 10 bases from J; junction bases left unmatched: 10. The CDR3 region has the DNA TGCAGTGCTAGAGCCGTGACAGGGGGGAGGGACCAGTACTTC. Residues: CSARAVTGGRDQYF.

This clonotype occurred a few times. The chain couples TRBV12-3 or TRBV12-4 to TRBJ2-1; tentative D call: TRBD1 (5 bases). This CDR3 has 13 residues. V was pared by 4 bases and J by 8 bases, with 12 bases between. The CDR3 DNA reads as TGTGCCAGCAGTTCTAGGGGCTCCGATGAGCAGTTCTTC. Amino acids: CASSSRGSDEQFF.

This clonotype appeared a few times. The rearrangement uses TRBV6-1 and TRBJ1-1, with D hard to call. The CDR3 is made up of 16 amino acids. Per germline, CDR1 MNHNS and CDR2 SASEGT. V was cut by 0 bases and J by 1 base, with 12 bases left in between. The CDR3 sequence: CASSEAPWGGNTEAFF. As DNA, the CDR3 is TGTGCCAGCAGTGAAGCGCCCTGGGGAGGGAACACTGAAGCTTTCTTT.

In its sample, this clonotype was seen a few times. The chain has TRBV7-2 and TRBJ2-3; weak D call: TRBD2 (5 bases). The CDR3 consists of 15 residues. Germline V gene lookup returns CDR1 SGHTA and CDR2 FQGNSA. Trimming removed 7 bases at V and 1 base at J, with 15 bases between. The CDR3, as DNA: TGTGCCAGCATCAAGGACTTAGCAGGCACAGATACGCAGTATTTT. Amino acids: CASIKDLAGTDTQYF.

Comment on this clonotype: One end of the junction is discordant with germline, which a read error may explain. This chain uses TRBV2 with TRBJ2-7; TRBD1 is a possible D gene (6 bases). The CDR3 loop spans 14 amino acids. CDR1 and CDR2 (germline): SNHLY, FYNNEI. The CDR3 protein is CASSEGGHIYELYF. The CDR3 region has the DNA TGTGCCAGCAGTGAAGGGGGACACATCTACGAGCTGTACTTC.

The V call is TRBV6-5, the J call TRBJ1-1; 8 bases map to TRBD1. V shed 6 bases, J shed 3 bases, and the junction held 15 bases outside the gene matches. Looked up from germline, CDR1 is MNHEY and CDR2 is SVGAGI. CDR3 length: 17 residues. The CDR3 DNA is TGTGCCAGCAGACACGACAGGGGCCGATTAGACGACACTGAAGCTTTCTTT. Residues: CASRHDRGRLDDTEAFF.

This clonotype was seen a handful of times. The chain combines TRBV20-1 with TRBJ2-1; tentatively, D is TRBD2 (5 bases). The assigned J gene may be wrong: the sequence end matches TRBJ2-5 better. This CDR3 is 14 amino acids long. Per germline, CDR1 DFQATT and CDR2 SNEGSKA (reference sequence). CDR3 nucleotide sequence: TGCAGTGCTAGATCTAATCGGGATATCGAGACCCAGTACTTC. Translation gives CSARSNRDIETQYF.

This clonotype was seen a few times. The rearrangement links TRBV12-3 or TRBV12-4 to TRBJ2-4, with no clear D. The CDR3 extends over 15 amino acids. V shed 6 bases and J shed 7 bases, with 19 bases lying between them. CDR3: CASSRRLSNVNIQYF. The CDR3 bases are TGTGCCAGCAGCCGACGCTTATCCAATGTGAACATTCAGTACTTC.

This clonotype was seen just once. The rearrangement links TRBV7-3 to TRBJ2-1; 9 bases fit TRBD2. Germline loops: CDR1 SGHTA, CDR2 FQGTGA. The V segment lost 5 bases and the J segment 0 bases; nucleotides outside the gene matches: 2. The CDR3 covers 15 residues. CDR3 in amino acids: CASSRLAASYNEQFF. In nucleotides, the CDR3 is TGTGCCAGCAGCAGACTAGCGGCCTCCTACAATGAGCAGTTCTTC.

This clonotype turned up a few times. The rearrangement links TRBV24-1 to TRBJ2-5, with 10 positions matching TRBD2. Germline V lookup: CDR1 KGHDR, CDR2 SFDVKD. V lost 5 bases, J lost 3 bases, and 2 bases stayed unmatched. The CDR3 is 14 amino acids. CDR3 bases: TGTGCCACCAGTGGAGCGGGGGGGGAAGAGACCCAGTACTTC. Translation gives CATSGAGGEETQYF.

In this sample, this clonotype turned up a few times. The chain employs TRBV10-3 and TRBJ2-5; 9 bases are shared with TRBD2. Germline V lookup: CDR1 ENHRY, CDR2 SYGVKD. The junction had 9 bases not matched to a gene; V was cut back by 6 bases and J by 1 base. CDR3 length: 16 amino acids. The CDR3 loop is CAIREPAGGPQETQYF. Here the CDR3 DNA reads TGTGCCATCAGAGAACCAGCGGGGGGCCCCCAAGAGACCCAGTACTTC.

This chain connects TRBV20-1 to TRBJ2-1; 12 bases line up with TRBD2. Looked up from germline, CDR1 is DFQATT and CDR2 is SNEGSKA (reference sequence). V lost 6 bases and J lost 2; bases outside the gene matches: 2. This CDR3 spans 14 amino acids. The CDR3 bases are TGCAGTGCAACTAGCGGGGGGACCTACAATGAGCAGTTCTTC. Its protein product is CSATSGGTYNEQFF.

This clonotype has a handful of counts. This sequence joins TRBV9 and TRBJ2-3; TRBD2 agrees at 11 bases. Unmatched junction bases numbered 1, after V lost 2 bases and J lost 2 bases. The CDR3 runs 15 residues. CDR1 is SGDLS and CDR2 is YYNGEE in the germline V gene. CDR3 sequence reads: CASSVSGRATDTQYF. In nucleotides, the CDR3 is TGTGCCAGCAGCGTTAGCGGGAGGGCCACAGATACGCAGTATTTT.

This clonotype was detected a few times. The rearrangement links TRBV12-3 or TRBV12-4 to TRBJ2-2, with D tentatively TRBD1 (5 bases). This CDR3 region has 16 residues. Trimming shortened V by 6 bases and J by 6 bases, and 20 bases separated the two germline ends. The CDR3 is CASRPQEMQGPGELFF. The CDR3, as DNA: TGTGCCAGCAGGCCCCAAGAGATGCAGGGCCCCGGGGAGCTGTTTTTT.

This clonotype was counted many times. V and J are TRBV12-3 or TRBV12-4 and TRBJ2-1, with D possibly TRBD1 on 5 matching bases. The CDR3 covers 13 residues. Trimming took 6 bases from V and 8 from J, leaving 14 bases between them. The DNA of the CDR3 is TGTGCCAGCAGCCGCGACAGTGGGTATGAGCAGTTCTTC. The encoded protein is CASSRDSGYEQFF.

The rearrangement joins TRBV10-3 to TRBJ1-3, with D perhaps TRBD1 (5 bases). Germline V gene lookup returns CDR1 ENHRY and CDR2 SYGVKD. CDR3 length: 15 residues. V shed 4 bases and J shed 0 bases, with 10 bases lying between them. CDR3 sequence (DNA): TGTGCCATCAGTGGGGGGAGCCTCTCTGGAAACACCATATATTTT. It codes for CAISGGSLSGNTIYF.

The genes are TRBV9 and TRBJ1-4; TRBD1 is a possible D gene (5 bases). CDR1 and CDR2 from the germline V gene are SGDLS and YYNGEE. V gave up 0 bases and J gave up 8 bases, with 14 bases separating them. This CDR3 region has 15 residues. The CDR3: CASSVGGRGREKLFF. CDR3 nucleotides: TGTGCCAGCAGCGTAGGGGGACGCGGACGCGAAAAACTGTTTTTT.

This clonotype occurred many times. CDR3 DNA: TGTGCCAGCAGCTTAGTGTCCGCGGAGACCCAGTACTTC. As protein: CASSLVSAETQYF. The rearrangement links TRBV7-9 to TRBJ2-5; D is undetermined. This CDR3 has 13 residues. In germline, CDR1 is SEHNR, CDR2 FQNEAQ (reference sequence). Trimming stripped 1 base from V and 5 bases from J, with 8 bases between.

In this sample, this clonotype turned up a few times. The genes are TRBV4-1 and TRBJ2-5, with D perhaps matching TRBD2 (5 bases). CDR3 length equals 15 residues. Deletions cut 0 bases from V and 2 bases from J, with 10 bases between. Germline CDR1 is MGHRA and CDR2 is YSYEKL. CDR3 loop: CASSQDLDFQETQYF. In DNA, the CDR3 is TGCGCCAGCAGCCAAGATTTGGACTTTCAAGAGACCCAGTACTTC.

This clonotype was recorded a few times. One end of the junction is discordant with germline, which a read error may explain. The chain employs TRBV7-2 and TRBJ2-1; 7 nucleotides match TRBD2. Germline V gives CDR1 SGHTA, CDR2 FQGNSA. There are 15 residues in the CDR3. The CDR3, as DNA: TGTGCCAGCGATCTCCGGCTAGCGGATTACAATGAGCAGTTTTTC. Translated: CASDLRLADYNEQFF. The full variable domain, completed using reference TRBV7-2 and TRBJ2-1, is GAGVSQSPSNKVTEKGKDVELRCDPISGHTALYWYRQSLGQGLEFLIYFQGNSAPDKSGLPSDRFSAERTGGSVSTLTIQRTQQEDSAVYLCASDLRLADYNEQFFGPGTRLTVL.

The rearrangement uses TRBV7-9 and TRBJ2-5; the D is unclear. The V end was cut by 4 bases, the J end by 5 bases, with 14 bases between. This CDR3 has 14 amino acids. The germline V gene has CDR1 SEHNR and CDR2 FQNEAQ (reference sequence). This CDR3 reads CASSSGSFGETQYF. The DNA for the CDR3 is TGTGCCAGCAGCTCGGGCAGCTTTGGGGAGACCCAGTACTTC. Complete variable domain (other parts from reference TRBV7-9 and TRBJ2-5): DTGVSQNPRHKITKRGQNVTFRCDPISEHNRLYWYRQTLGQGPEFLTYFQNEAQLEKSRLLSDRFSAERPKGSFSTLEIQRTEQGDSAMYLCASSSGSFGETQYFGPGTRLLVL.

This clonotype was seen a few times. The genes are TRBV29-1 and TRBJ1-2; D might be TRBD1 (5 bases). The germline V gene has CDR1 SQVTM and CDR2 ANQGSEA. Trimming cost V 0 bases and J 2 bases, with 16 bases left between them. CDR3 length: 16 amino acids. The CDR3 coding sequence is TGCAGCGTTGAAGATCTTGGGGGGTTGGCAAACTATGGCTACACCTTC. This gives the protein CSVEDLGGLANYGYTF.

This clonotype appeared many times. The chain uses TRBV10-2 and TRBJ1-2; 7 nucleotides align to TRBD1. CDR3 length: 13 amino acids. V trimming: 3 bases; J trimming: 8 bases; junction bases outside the gene matches: 6. Germline V gene lookup returns CDR1 WSHSY and CDR2 SAAADI. The CDR3 sequence is CASSEGQATGYTF. The CDR3 nucleotides are TGCGCCAGCAGTGAAGGACAGGCGACCGGCTACACCTTC.

This clonotype was observed a few times. The rearrangement joins TRBV4-3 to TRBJ1-5; no reliable D call. The V and J ends lost 5 bases and 0 bases respectively, with 11 bases between them. Germline V gene sequence: CDR1 LGHNA, CDR2 YSLEER. The CDR3 has 15 residues. This CDR3 reads CASSVGAYSNQPQHF. CDR3 sequence (DNA): TGCGCCAGCAGCGTCGGAGCTTATAGCAATCAGCCCCAGCATTTT.

The chain recombines TRBV5-6 with TRBJ2-7; 9 bases fit TRBD1. The CDR3 contains 11 residues. After removal of 3 bases from V and 11 bases from J, the junction contained 3 bases not matched to a gene. Germline-derived CDR1 and CDR2 are SGHDT and YYEEEE. The CDR3: CASSSRDREYF. DNA of the CDR3: TGTGCCAGCAGCTCCCGGGACAGGGAGTACTTC.

This sequence joins TRBV5-1 and TRBJ2-1, with 9 positions matching TRBD2. Germline V CDR1 and CDR2: SGHRS, YFSETQ. This CDR3 has 16 residues. The J segment lost 7 bases and the V segment lost 0 bases, leaving 8 bases of the junction unmatched. The CDR3 DNA reads TGCGCCAGCAGCTTGGCCGCGGTAGCGGGAGCGAATGAGCAGTTCTTC. Its translation is CASSLAAVAGANEQFF.

The chain recombines TRBV6-5 with TRBJ2-2, with 7 positions matching TRBD2. The junction had 8 bases not matched to a gene; V was cut back by 2 bases and J by 2 bases. Germline loops: CDR1 MNHEY, CDR2 SVGAGI. CDR3 length: 17 amino acids. The CDR3 region is CASSYTWGGSNTGELFF. The CDR3 nucleotides are TGTGCCAGCAGTTACACTTGGGGGGGGTCAAACACCGGGGAGCTGTTTTTT.

This clonotype was observed a few times. This chain joins TRBV12-3 or TRBV12-4 and TRBJ2-5; D assignment may be TRBD1 or TRBD2 (5 bases each). The CDR3 is 14 residues long. V was pared by 5 bases and J by 3 bases, with 13 bases between. The CDR3 is CASSPGTLKETQYF. CDR3 nucleotides: TGTGCCAGCAGTCCGGGGACGTTAAAAGAGACCCAGTACTTC.